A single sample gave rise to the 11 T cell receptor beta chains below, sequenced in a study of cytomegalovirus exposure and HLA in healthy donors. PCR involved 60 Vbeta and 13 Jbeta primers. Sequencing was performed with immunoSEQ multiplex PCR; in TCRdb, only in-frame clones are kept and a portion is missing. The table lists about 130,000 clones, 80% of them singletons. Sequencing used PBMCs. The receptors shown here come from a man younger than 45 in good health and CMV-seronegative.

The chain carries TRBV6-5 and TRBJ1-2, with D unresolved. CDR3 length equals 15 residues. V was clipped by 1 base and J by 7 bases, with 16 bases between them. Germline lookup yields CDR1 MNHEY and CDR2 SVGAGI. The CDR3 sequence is CASSYLNLPRGGYTF. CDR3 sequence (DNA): TGTGCCAGCAGTTACTTGAACCTCCCGCGGGGTGGCTACACCTTC.

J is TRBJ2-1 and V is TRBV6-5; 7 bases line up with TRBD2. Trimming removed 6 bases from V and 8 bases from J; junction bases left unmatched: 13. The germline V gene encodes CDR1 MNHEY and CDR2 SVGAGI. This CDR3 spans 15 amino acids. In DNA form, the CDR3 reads TGTGCCAGCAGCGGATCGGCGGGAGCCGGGTATGAGCAGTTCTTC. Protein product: CASSGSAGAGYEQFF.

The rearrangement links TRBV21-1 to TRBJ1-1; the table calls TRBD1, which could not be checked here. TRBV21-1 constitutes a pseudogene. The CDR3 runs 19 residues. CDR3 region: CASSKGSRDNPQLNTEAFF. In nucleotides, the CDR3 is TGTGCCAGCAGCAAAGGGAGCCGGGACAACCCACAGCTGAACACTGAAGCTTTCTTT.

In nucleotides, the CDR3 is TGTGCCAGCAGACAGGACGGATACTATCAGCCCCAGCATTTT. Its translation is CASRQDGYYQPQHF. V usage is TRBV6-6 and J usage is TRBJ1-5; D is perhaps TRBD1 (5 bases). The V gene's germline CDR1 is MNHNY and CDR2 SVGAGI (reference sequence). The CDR3 length is 14 residues. Deletions cut 6 bases from V and 5 bases from J, with 14 bases between.

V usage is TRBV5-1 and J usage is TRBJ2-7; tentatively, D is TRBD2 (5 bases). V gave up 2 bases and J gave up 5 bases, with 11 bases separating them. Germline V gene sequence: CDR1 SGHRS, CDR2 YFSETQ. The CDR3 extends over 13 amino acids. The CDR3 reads CASSFTGIDEQYF. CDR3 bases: TGCGCCAGCAGCTTCACCGGGATCGACGAGCAGTACTTC.

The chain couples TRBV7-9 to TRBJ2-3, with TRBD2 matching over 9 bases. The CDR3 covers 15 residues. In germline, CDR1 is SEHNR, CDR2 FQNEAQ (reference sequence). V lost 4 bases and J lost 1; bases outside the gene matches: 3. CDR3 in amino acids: CASSSRLAGTDTQYF. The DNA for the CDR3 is TGTGCCAGCAGCTCCAGACTAGCGGGCACAGATACGCAGTATTTT.

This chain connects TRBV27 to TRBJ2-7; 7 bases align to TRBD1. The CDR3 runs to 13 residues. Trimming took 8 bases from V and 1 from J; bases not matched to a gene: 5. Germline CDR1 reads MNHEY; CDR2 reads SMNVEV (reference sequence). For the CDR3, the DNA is TGTGCCAGCCACGACAGGGTTTCCTACGAGCAGTACTTC. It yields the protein CASHDRVSYEQYF.

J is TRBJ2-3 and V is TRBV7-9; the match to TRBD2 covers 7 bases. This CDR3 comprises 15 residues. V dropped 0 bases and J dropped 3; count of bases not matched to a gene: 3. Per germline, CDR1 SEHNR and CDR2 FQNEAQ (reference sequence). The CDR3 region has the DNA TGTGCCAGCAGCTTAGCGATAGCGGGTACAGATACGCAGTATTTT. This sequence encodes CASSLAIAGTDTQYF.

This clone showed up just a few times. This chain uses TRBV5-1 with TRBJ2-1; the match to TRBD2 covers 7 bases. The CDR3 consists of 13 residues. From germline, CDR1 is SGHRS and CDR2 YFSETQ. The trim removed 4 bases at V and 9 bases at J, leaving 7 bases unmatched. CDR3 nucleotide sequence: TGCGCCAGCAGCAGTCAGCGGGACCGTGAGCAGTTCTTC. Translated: CASSSQRDREQFF. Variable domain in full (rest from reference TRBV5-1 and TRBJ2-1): KAGVTQTPRYLIKTRGQQVTLSCSPISGHRSVSWYQQTPGQGLQFLFEYFSETQRNKGNFPGRFSGRQFSNSRSEMNVSTLELGDSALYLCASSSQRDREQFFGPGTRLTVL.

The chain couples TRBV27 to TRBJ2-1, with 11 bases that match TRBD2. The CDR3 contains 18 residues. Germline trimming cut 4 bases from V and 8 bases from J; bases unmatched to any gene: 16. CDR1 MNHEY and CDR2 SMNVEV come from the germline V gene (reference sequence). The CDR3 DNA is TGTGCCAGCAGTTCCCTCTTCCCATCTAGCGGGAGGATCTATGAGCAGTTCTTC. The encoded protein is CASSSLFPSSGRIYEQFF.

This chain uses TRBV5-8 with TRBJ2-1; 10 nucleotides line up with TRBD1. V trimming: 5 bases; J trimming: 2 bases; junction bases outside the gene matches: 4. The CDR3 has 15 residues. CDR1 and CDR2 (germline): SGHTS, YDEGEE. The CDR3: CASRLTGGPYNEQFF. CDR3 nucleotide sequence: TGTGCCAGCAGGTTGACAGGGGGCCCCTACAATGAGCAGTTCTTC.